This T cell receptor (beta chain) emerged from a study of cytomegalovirus exposure and HLA in healthy donors. CDR1 and CDR2 (germline): SEHNR, FQNEAQ (reference sequence). The CDR3 contains 16 residues. With 4 bases clipped from V and 5 bases from J, the junction kept 10 bases outside the gene matches. With 60 Vbeta and 13 Jbeta primers, the PCR was carried out. This table comes from immunoSEQ multiplex PCR, and its TCRdb copy is limited to in-frame clones, with some not included. The data show over 100,000 clones, approximately 80% seen once. General study findings and limits: In most subjects, TCR beta sequences reportedly gave accurate predictions of HLA-A and HLA-B alleles.

Comment on this clone: Its antigen is not identified.

The sequence was collected from a woman in her thirties or forties in good health and CMV-seronegative. The source material was PBMCs. This chain joins TRBV7-9 and TRBJ2-5; 10 bases align to TRBD2. CDR3 sequence reads: CASSSLQRGGQETQYF. CDR3 nucleotides: TGTGCCAGCAGCTCATTACAGCGGGGGGGCCAGGAGACCCAGTACTTC.